These 4 T cell receptor beta chains share one sample of origin, sequenced in a study of blood T cell repertoires in COVID-19. Sequenced by immunoSEQ multiplex PCR; TCRdb stores in-frame clones only, minus some. Found here are tens of thousands of clones, around 91% of them singletons; the top ten hold about 13%. The sample consisted of peripheral blood. These TCRs come from a woman between 55 and 75 years old with active COVID-19.

This chain joins TRBV30 and TRBJ1-4, with 7 bases lining up with TRBD1. The CDR3 sequence is 15 residues long. J gave up 5 bases and V 1 base, and 7 bases lay outside the gene matches. CDR1 is GTSNPN, CDR2 SVGIG, per germline (reference sequence). In nucleotides, the CDR3 is TGTGCCTGGAGTGCCTCGACAGGGATGAATGAAAAACTGTTTTTT. Translating it yields CAWSASTGMNEKLFF.

The chain uses TRBV19 and TRBJ2-1, with D perhaps TRBD2 (7 bases). The CDR3 is 15 amino acids. Germline CDR1 and CDR2: LNHDA and SQIVND (reference sequence). Trimming left V 10 bases short and J 4 bases short, with 20 bases between. CDR3 sequence reads: CATTRGGRTYNEQFF. CDR3 bases: TGTGCCACCACTAGGGGGGGGCGGACATACAATGAGCAGTTCTTC.

This chain connects TRBV19 to TRBJ2-1; weak D call: TRBD2 (7 bases). Germline V gene lookup returns CDR1 LNHDA and CDR2 SQIVND (reference sequence). There are 15 residues in the CDR3. V was shortened by 6 bases and J by 5 bases, with 17 bases between the two germline ends. Written as DNA, the CDR3 is TGTGCCAGTAGCGACTGGGGGGGGCCGGACAATGAGCAGTTCTTC. This translates into CASSDWGGPDNEQFF.

CDR3 protein: CASSSTGQPQETQYF. The DNA of the CDR3 is TGCGCCAGCAGCTCAACGGGACAGCCTCAAGAGACCCAGTACTTC. The rearrangement links TRBV5-1 to TRBJ2-5; 7 positions match TRBD1. This CDR3 spans 15 amino acids. With 3 bases clipped from V and 2 bases from J, the junction kept 7 bases outside the gene matches. Germline-derived CDR1 and CDR2 are SGHRS and YFSETQ.